The 14 T cell receptor beta chains below were found in one sample sequenced in a study of glioma-infiltrating T cells. Amplification of TCR alpha and beta CDR3 regions from RNA used iRepertoire nested multiplex PCR. TCRdb processed the multiplex PCR reads anew with MiXCR; each CDR3 protein has one entry. The sample carries approximately 400,000 distinct CDR3 sequences, 41% recorded once. The sequenced material came from glioma tissue, nonneoplastic brain tissue, or PBMCs (not recorded which). Source of these receptors: a human donor with low-grade glioma or glioblastoma, undergoing nonglioma brain surgery, or in good health (not recorded which).

The V call is TRBV20-1, the J call TRBJ2-1; 7 bases align to TRBD2. The V gene end was trimmed by 5 bases and the J gene end by 9 bases; junction bases not matched to a gene: 13. The CDR3 is 14 residues long. Germline V gives CDR1 DFQATT, CDR2 SNEGSKA (reference sequence). The CDR3 reads CSAPPGGSSGEQFF. DNA for the CDR3: TGCAGTGCTCCCCCCGGAGGATCTAGCGGTGAGCAGTTCTTC.

Turning to this clonotype: One junction end disagrees with the germline gene, perhaps due to a read error. This chain joins TRBV20-1 and TRBJ2-7, with D unclear. CDR3 length: 13 residues. Germline V gene sequence: CDR1 DFQATT, CDR2 SNEGSKA (reference sequence). The DNA for the CDR3 is TGCAGTGCTGAGAGGCCGGAATATTACGAGCAGTGCTTC. Protein: CSAERPEYYEQCF.

The chain employs TRBV5-1 and TRBJ2-7; TRBD2 is a possible D gene (5 bases). The germline V and J ends were trimmed by 4 bases and 4 bases, with 12 bases remaining between them. Germline assignment: CDR1 SGHRS and CDR2 YFSETQ. This CDR3 has 13 residues. The CDR3 protein is CASSPEAAYEQYF. The CDR3 DNA is TGCGCCAGCAGCCCGGAGGCAGCTTACGAGCAGTACTTC.

This clonotype has at least ten counts. Here the CDR3 DNA reads TGCAGTGCTAGTGACTTTCGGAGACCTCCATATTTT. Protein sequence: CSASDFRRPPYF. The rearrangement uses TRBV20-1 and TRBJ1-3; D not certain. CDR1 is DFQATT and CDR2 is SNEGSKA in the germline V gene (reference sequence). The CDR3 extends over 12 amino acids. Trimming removed 3 bases from V and 15 bases from J, with 18 bases in between.

This clonotype was recorded a few times. The chain is built from TRBV4-3 and TRBJ2-3; 7 bases are a match to TRBD1. The CDR3 sequence is 14 residues long. Germline loops: CDR1 LGHNA, CDR2 YSLEER. V was pared by 6 bases and J by 5 bases, with 8 bases of the junction left unmatched. This CDR3 reads CASSPTTGRDTQYF. CDR3 bases: TGCGCCAGCAGTCCTACGACAGGGCGAGATACGCAGTATTTT.

This chain uses TRBV5-8 with TRBJ2-3; 9 nucleotides line up with TRBD2. The CDR3 sequence is 16 residues long. V lost 0 bases and J lost 4; bases outside the gene matches: 6. Germline loops: CDR1 SGHTS, CDR2 YDEGEE. CDR3 in amino acids: CASSLGSSGMADTQYF. CDR3 sequence (DNA): TGTGCCAGCAGCTTGGGTTCTAGCGGGATGGCAGATACGCAGTATTTT.

The chain is built from TRBV7-2 and TRBJ1-2; D is undetermined. The CDR3 loop spans 15 amino acids. Germline values: CDR1 SGHTA, CDR2 FQGNSA. Trimming cost V 5 bases and J 4 bases, with 17 bases left between them. The CDR3 reads CASSQGFGGPYGYTF. CDR3 DNA: TGTGCCAGCAGCCAAGGGTTTGGTGGGCCCTATGGCTACACCTTC. The whole variable domain, filled in from reference TRBV7-2 and TRBJ1-2, reads GAGVSQSPSNKVTEKGKDVELRCDPISGHTALYWYRQSLGQGLEFLIYFQGNSAPDKSGLPSDRFSAERTGGSVSTLTIQRTQQEDSAVYLCASSQGFGGPYGYTFGSGTRLTVV.

Details on this clonotype: This could be a read error, since a much larger clone is one nucleotide away. The gene calls are TRBV6-5 and TRBJ2-3; D unclear. Germline loops: CDR1 MNHEY, CDR2 SVGAGI. This CDR3 spans 13 amino acids. DNA for the CDR3: TGTGCCAGCAGTTCCCCGAACACAGATAAGCAGTATTTT. Residues: CASSSPNTDKQYF.

The V gene is TRBV7-2, the J gene TRBJ2-7, with TRBD2 matching over 7 bases. After removal of 7 bases from V and 2 bases from J, the junction contained 5 bases not matched to a gene. Germline CDR1 is SGHTA and CDR2 is FQGNSA. CDR3 length: 13 residues. CDR3 amino acids: CASKLGGAYEQYF. CDR3 coding DNA: TGTGCCAGCAAGCTTGGGGGGGCCTACGAGCAGTACTTC. Full variable domain (rest looked up from reference TRBV7-2 and TRBJ2-7): GAGVSQSPSNKVTEKGKDVELRCDPISGHTALYWYRQSLGQGLEFLIYFQGNSAPDKSGLPSDRFSAERTGGSVSTLTIQRTQQEDSAVYLCASKLGGAYEQYFGPGTRLTVT.

Only a few counts were recorded for this clonotype. The rearrangement links TRBV4-2 to TRBJ1-1, with D possibly being TRBD1 (5 bases). Per germline, CDR1 LGHNA and CDR2 YNFKEQ. The CDR3 extends over 19 amino acids. Between the trimmed V and J ends, which lost 1 base and 0 bases, there was a span of 21 bases. The CDR3 region is CASSQVRLGRNSLNTEAFF. For the CDR3, the DNA is TGTGCCAGCAGCCAAGTTAGGTTGGGACGGAACTCTTTGAACACTGAAGCTTTCTTT.

V usage is TRBV29-1 and J usage is TRBJ2-4; D remains unclear. The CDR3 is 13 amino acids. Trimming removed 4 bases at V and 0 bases at J, with 7 bases between. CDR1 is SQVTM, CDR2 ANQGSEA, per germline. In DNA, the CDR3 is TGCAGCGTTGCACCCTTAGCCAAAAACATTCAGTACTTC. It translates to CSVAPLAKNIQYF.

This clonotype has only a few counts. The chain joins TRBV4-1 to TRBJ1-1; D gene uncertain. CDR1 and CDR2 from the germline V gene are MGHRA and YSYEKL. V lost 1 base and J 5 bases, leaving 14 bases between the germline ends. The CDR3 totals 15 residues. The CDR3 nucleotides read TGCGCCAGCAGCCAAGCATGGAGTGCGGAAACTGAAGCTTTCTTT. As protein: CASSQAWSAETEAFF.

This clonotype was detected ten times or more. This chain links TRBV6-1 with TRBJ1-2; D remains ambiguous. The CDR3 is 12 amino acids. Germline CDR1 MNHNS, CDR2 SASEGT. Trimming pared 4 bases from V and 1 base from J, leaving 4 bases between. CDR3 nucleotide sequence: TGTGCCAGCAGTGGGCATAACTATGGCTACACCTTC. As protein: CASSGHNYGYTF.

The J gene is TRBJ2-3, the V gene TRBV7-9; D not resolved. V lost 5 bases and J lost 6, with 12 bases in between. Looked up from germline, CDR1 is SEHNR and CDR2 is FQNEAQ (reference sequence). The CDR3 covers 13 residues. The CDR3 reads CASSQDPGDTQYF. CDR3 nucleotide sequence: TGTGCCAGCAGCCAGGACCCGGGCGATACGCAGTATTTT.